A selection of T cell receptor beta chains follows, all from one sample in a study of blood T cell repertoires in COVID-19. Method: immunoSEQ multiplex PCR; TCRdb's copy keeps in-frame clones and lacks some. This table holds over 250,000 clones, 90% found once. Material: PBMCs or T cells enriched from blood (not recorded which). These receptors came from a woman aged 30 to 39 who had recovered from COVID-19. Each CDR3 is given with its conserved first and last residue. A D gene is named only where the DNA matches it firmly. Some rows have no size entry. The others give once, few or many, or a class for an expanded clone.

clone size	V gene	D gene	J gene	CDR3 DNA	CDR3 protein
NA	TRBV24-1	TRBD2	TRBJ2-3	TGTGCCACCAGTGATCGGACTAGGAGTGGCACAGATACGCAGTATTTT	CATSDRTRSGTDTQYF
NA	TRBV7-2	NA	TRBJ2-7	TGTGCCAGCAGCTTAGGGGCTTCTGCTCAATTCTACGAGCAGTACTTC	CASSLGASAQFYEQYF
NA	TRBV7-9	TRBD1	TRBJ2-7	TGTGCCAGCAGCCTAGGGTCCGGGACAGGGGGATCCTACGAGCAGTACTTC	CASSLGSGTGGSYEQYF
NA	TRBV4-3	TRBD2	TRBJ2-1	TGCGCCAGCAGCCAAGCACTAGCGGGAGGGAGTAATGAGCAGTTCTTC	CASSQALAGGSNEQFF
NA	TRBV5-4	NA	TRBJ1-4	TGTGCCAGCAGCTCCGATGTAGGAGGTGAAAAACTGTTTTTT	CASSSDVGGEKLFF
NA	TRBV6-5	NA	TRBJ1-1	TGTGCCAGCGCCCATTTGAGTATGAACACTGAAGCTTTCTTT	CASAHLSMNTEAFF
NA	TRBV3-1/TRBV3-2	TRBD2	TRBJ2-1	TGTGCCAGCAGCCAAGAACTAGCGGGAGCAAATGAGCAGTTCTTC	CASSQELAGANEQFF
few	TRBV10-1	NA	TRBJ1-1	TGCGCCACCCGAGAGGGCACTGAAGCTTTCTTT	CATREGTEAFF
NA	TRBV27	NA	TRBJ1-4	TGTGCCAGCAGTTTTGGCCGGGTTAATGAAAAACTGTTTTTT	CASSFGRVNEKLFF
NA	TRBV28	TRBD1	TRBJ1-2	TGTGCCAGCAGTCTAATCCAGGGGGTCGGCGGCTACACCTTC	CASSLIQGVGGYTF
NA	TRBV7-2	NA	TRBJ1-2	TGTGCCAGCAGCTCGACAGGCTTCTATGGCTACACCTTC	CASSSTGFYGYTF